The source of this T cell receptor (beta chain) is a study of T cell responses to AZD1222 COVID-19 vaccine (dated by TCRdb to about 2021). Background on the whole study: AZD1222 recipients given second doses at about 4 weeks or at about 12 weeks were pooled, since spike-specific TCR depth and breadth were not found to differ between the two schedules. TCR sequencing covered some 250 trial participants: 200 to 220 given two doses of AZD1222 and 26 given two doses of MenACWY control vaccine. Trial participants were enrolled by age into 18-55, 56-69 and 70-plus year subgroups, with approximately 150, 28 and 58 TCR-sequenced participants respectively.

A word on this clone: The antigen this receptor binds is unknown. Base qualities are not provided; no much larger clone lies one nucleotide away.

Explained via the paper, the time point label denotes: baseline before first vaccination. The vaccinee samples were drawn from two UK trials, COV001 and COV002, one of which was a single-blind randomized controlled phase 2/3 trial testing AZD1222 (ChAdOx1 nCoV-19) in healthy adults. For TCRbeta chain sequencing, PBMC samples from trial participants were taken at day 0 and at day 28 after the second dose. The CDR3 regions of human TCRbeta chains were analyzed by immunosequencing. Processing in the source paper ran as follows. TCRs in the repertoires were compared against a reference library of SARS-CoV-2-specific TCRs that had been generated with the MIRA antigen-specificity platform. Breadth was defined as the fraction of unique TCRs that were SARS-CoV-2-associated, and depth was defined as the fraction of total T cells that were SARS-CoV-2-associated. Using the MIRA data, each spike-specific TCR was assigned both to the spike region to which the TCR was reactive and to a CD4 or CD8 class. Log10-transformed breadth and depth values were compared by one-way ANOVA with Sidak's multiple comparisons tests. TCRdb obtained this table from immuneACCESS and retained in-frame rearrangements with V and J assigned. These tables miss some clones; where compared with another copy, unresolved V genes account for less than half of the shortfall, and the remainder is unexplained. The DNA gave D and trimming, while V, J and clone size come from that table. The sample table holds around 110,000 clones, of which under 90% were seen once. Less than 6% of the sample belongs to the ten largest clones.

CDR1 and CDR2 are read off the germline V gene as MDHEN and SYDVKM. The trim is 3 bases for V and 10 bases for J, with a gap of 10 bases between the germline ends. Reading from cysteine to phenylalanine, the CDR3 counts 12 amino acids. Only CDR3 DNA remains: 36 bases, in frame from the first base. Points the paper makes about the study in general: After two AZD1222 doses, spike-specific TCR breadth and depth were significantly higher than at day 0 and than in MenACWY recipients. Because no day 14 peak-response samples were available, repertoires were characterized only after the peak T cell response. Participants were mostly white British, with more females than males. The authors suggested clonal diversity may have been underestimated. Reportedly, almost half of the unique spike-specific TCRs recognized epitopes lying outside the regions that are mutated in the B.1.351 and B.1.1.7 variants. Conclusions about previously exposed vaccinees are limited because only six or seven AZD1222 recipients were SARS-CoV-2 seropositive at baseline. The whole spike protein was spanned by vaccine-associated CD4 TCRs, and dominant responses were seen in regions 160-218 and 743-854. In the small 56-69-year group, the increase in depth fell short of significance, most likely because of low power.

The clonotype originates from an adult in good health. The sequencing used peripheral blood, collected on day 0 of AZD1222 vaccination. This receptor chain uses TRBV28 and TRBJ2-1; the D element might be TRBD1 or TRBD2, as each aligns at 5 bases. The CDR3 reads as follows: CASSFPGSEQFF. In nucleotides, the sequence is TGTGCCAGCAGTTTCCCAGGGAGCGAGCAGTTCTTC.